The next 13 T cell receptor beta chains were all read from a single sample in a study of shared clonotypes between healthy human individuals. The protocol was immunoSEQ multiplex PCR, while the TCRdb copy is restricted to in-frame clones and leaves out a portion. The sample records about 2.4 million clones, approximately 90% being singletons. The sample comprised naive CD4+ T cells sorted from blood. The sample's subset: CD45RA+ positively selected. Receptor source: a man in his late teens or twenties in good health.

The V gene is TRBV5-4, the J gene TRBJ2-7; the D gene could be TRBD1 or TRBD2 (5 bases each). The CDR3 runs 13 residues. The germline V and J ends were trimmed by 1 base and 6 bases, with 11 bases remaining between them. Germline lookup yields CDR1 SGHNT and CDR2 YYREEE (reference sequence). For the CDR3, the DNA is TGTGCCAGCAGCTTGTTCATTGGGGGCGAGCAGTACTTC. It codes for CASSLFIGGEQYF.

V is TRBV5-1 and J is TRBJ1-2; D is uncertain. Looked up from germline, CDR1 is SGHRS and CDR2 is YFSETQ. CDR3 length equals 17 residues. Trimming cost V 5 bases and J 4 bases, with 24 bases left between them. CDR3 protein: CASSPAPGREGSYGYTF. Written as DNA, the CDR3 is TGCGCCAGCAGTCCAGCGCCCGGAAGGGAAGGAAGCTATGGCTACACCTTC.

This rearrangement joins TRBV6-6 to TRBJ2-2; tentative D call: TRBD2 (7 bases). Germline-derived CDR1 and CDR2 are MNHNY and SVGAGI (reference sequence). V gave up 1 base and J gave up 2 bases, with 11 bases separating them. The CDR3 runs to 16 residues. CDR3 in amino acids: CASSYLGGANTGELFF. As DNA, the CDR3 is TGTGCCAGCAGTTACTTAGGGGGGGCCAACACCGGGGAGCTGTTTTTT.

The V and J genes are TRBV27 and TRBJ1-6; 7 nucleotides agree with TRBD1. After removal of 6 bases from V and 0 bases from J, the junction contained 14 bases not matched to a gene. Germline loops: CDR1 MNHEY, CDR2 SMNVEV (reference sequence). This CDR3 is 19 amino acids long. The CDR3, as DNA: TGTGCCAGCAGCCACCCCCCGGGGACAGTGAGCTCCTATAATTCACCCCTCCACTTT. It yields the protein CASSHPPGTVSSYNSPLHF.

With regard to this clone: Other nucleotide sequences in the sample specify the same CDR3. The chain recombines TRBV5-6 with TRBJ2-5; perhaps TRBD2 as D (5 bases). V lost 0 bases and J lost 5, with 8 bases in between. The CDR3 spans 13 residues. CDR1 and CDR2 (germline): SGHDT, YYEEEE. CDR3 sequence: CASSLGGGETQYF. CDR3 bases: TGTGCCAGCAGCTTGGGTGGCGGGGAGACCCAGTACTTC.

This chain uses TRBV29-1 with TRBJ1-3, with D uncertain. Germline loops: CDR1 SQVTM, CDR2 ANQGSEA. V was cut by 1 base and J by 0 bases, with 7 bases left in between. The CDR3 sequence is 14 residues long. This chain's CDR3 is CSVEGIASGNTIYF. The CDR3 DNA is TGCAGCGTTGAAGGGATTGCCTCTGGAAACACCATATATTTT.

This chain joins TRBV4-2 and TRBJ2-7; 10 bases are a match to TRBD2. CDR3 size: 18 residues. J lost 1 base, V lost 0 bases, and 9 bases had no gene match. The germline gives CDR1 LGHNA, CDR2 YNFKEQ. The DNA for the CDR3 is TGTGCCAGCAGCCAAGATCGCCTAGCGGGGGCCTCTTCCTACGAGCAGTACTTC. Protein: CASSQDRLAGASSYEQYF.

The J gene is TRBJ2-5, the V gene TRBV5-1, with a weak D call TRBD1 (6 bases). This CDR3 comprises 16 residues. The V end lost 0 bases, the J end lost 2 bases, and 14 bases lay between the germline ends. Per germline, CDR1 SGHRS and CDR2 YFSETQ. CDR3 in DNA: TGCGCCAGCAGCTTGGCTCTGGGGGCAGGACAAGAGACCCAGTACTTC. Translated: CASSLALGAGQETQYF.

The V call is TRBV10-1, the J call TRBJ2-2; perhaps TRBD2 as D (6 bases). CDR1 and CDR2 from the germline V gene are WNHNN and SYGVQD (reference sequence). The CDR3 is 14 amino acids. Between the trimmed V and J ends, which lost 0 bases and 8 bases, there was a span of 10 bases. The CDR3 DNA reads as TGCGCCAGCAGTGAGTCTTTGGGGACTGGGGAGCTGTTTTTT. It yields the protein CASSESLGTGELFF.

The chain recombines TRBV25-1 with TRBJ1-4, with D possibly TRBD1 on 5 matching bases. Germline V CDR1 and CDR2: MGHDK, SYGVNS. The CDR3 is 14 amino acids. Trimming took 2 bases from V and 5 from J, leaving 9 bases between them. Here the CDR3 DNA reads TGTGCCAGCAGTGAAGCAGGGCCGAATGAAAAACTGTTTTTT. Amino acid sequence: CASSEAGPNEKLFF.

A note on this clone: The sample has other DNA sequences that encode this CDR3 too. This chain links TRBV27 with TRBJ2-7, with 10 bases that match TRBD1. The CDR3 runs to 15 residues. Germline V CDR1 and CDR2: MNHEY, SMNVEV (reference sequence). J gave up 2 bases and V 3 bases, and 4 bases lay outside the gene matches. This CDR3 is CASSFQGQGTYEQYF. The CDR3 bases are TGTGCCAGCAGTTTTCAGGGACAGGGGACCTACGAGCAGTACTTC.

The chain carries TRBV7-9 and TRBJ1-2; D not certain. This CDR3 has 15 residues. CDR1 is SEHNR, CDR2 FQNEAQ, per germline (reference sequence). V was cut by 0 bases and J by 4 bases, with 12 bases left in between. This CDR3 reads CASSLAFGYSYGYTF. The DNA of the CDR3 is TGTGCCAGCAGCTTAGCTTTCGGGTATTCCTATGGCTACACCTTC.

This clone was detected only a few times. Other DNA variants within this sample encode the same CDR3. The gene calls are TRBV6-5 and TRBJ1-1, with D possibly matching TRBD1 (5 bases). Looked up from germline, CDR1 is MNHEY and CDR2 is SVGAGI. This CDR3 is built from 14 residues. Trimming shortened V by 2 bases and J by 1 base, and 8 bases separated the two germline ends. DNA for the CDR3: TGTGCCAGCAGTTACAGGGGAGAGAACACTGAAGCTTTCTTT. Translating it yields CASSYRGENTEAFF.